This entry lists 27 T cell receptor beta chains sequenced from one sample in a study of cytomegalovirus exposure and HLA in healthy donors. A multiplex PCR was run with 60 Vbeta primers and 13 Jbeta primers. Sequencing used immunoSEQ multiplex PCR; TCRdb keeps in-frame clones, though not all of them. The sample carries over 150,000 clones, 87% recorded once. The sequenced material came from PBMCs. Receptor source: a girl under three years old in good health and CMV-seronegative.

The rearrangement joins TRBV2 to TRBJ2-1, with 9 bases lining up with TRBD1. Trimming at V came to 5 bases and at J to 9 bases, leaving 17 bases not matched to a gene. From germline, CDR1 is SNHLY and CDR2 FYNNEI. This CDR3 region has 17 residues. CDR3 loop: CASSPGGVGQGRPEQFF. DNA for the CDR3: TGTGCCAGCAGTCCAGGGGGGGTAGGACAGGGGAGGCCTGAGCAGTTCTTC.

The V and J genes are TRBV29-1 and TRBJ2-3, with D possibly matching TRBD1 (5 bases). Trimming removed 4 bases at V and 0 bases at J, with 8 bases between. Germline CDR1 is SQVTM and CDR2 is ANQGSEA. The CDR3 extends over 13 amino acids. The CDR3 is CSVGGSSTDTQYF. In DNA form, the CDR3 reads TGCAGCGTTGGGGGCTCCAGCACAGATACGCAGTATTTT.

The chain couples TRBV6-5 to TRBJ2-2; TRBD2 aligns across 10 bases. Germline V gene lookup returns CDR1 MNHEY and CDR2 SVGAGI. J gave up 6 bases and V 11 bases, and 3 bases lay outside the gene matches. This CDR3 contains 12 residues. CDR3 DNA sequence: TGTGCCGTCCTAGCGGGGGCCGGGGAGCTGTTTTTT. As protein: CAVLAGAGELFF.

The J gene is TRBJ2-7, the V gene TRBV29-1; tentatively, D is TRBD2 (5 bases). The V gene lost 7 bases and the J gene lost 3 bases, with 16 bases spanning the gap. CDR3 length: 13 amino acids. Germline V gene data show CDR1 as SQVTM and CDR2 as ANQGSEA. CDR3 coding DNA: TGCAGCGCCAATTCAGGAGGTTACTACGAGCAGTACTTC. This gives the protein CSANSGGYYEQYF.

The chain uses TRBV18 and TRBJ2-1, with 7 bases that match TRBD1. This CDR3 has 15 residues. Per the germline V gene, CDR1 is KGHSH and CDR2 is LQKENI. V was pared by 5 bases and J by 4 bases, with 8 bases of the junction left unmatched. CDR3 in DNA: TGTGCCAGCTCAGTCCGGGACAGCTCTTACAATGAGCAGTTCTTC. Translating gives CASSVRDSSYNEQFF.

This clone was recorded only once. This chain connects TRBV19 to TRBJ2-1, with 9 bases lining up with TRBD1. V gave up 7 bases and J gave up 2 bases; unmatched junction bases: 9. CDR3 length: 16 residues. The germline V gene has CDR1 LNHDA and CDR2 SQIVND (reference sequence). The CDR3 region is CASTMTGTGTYNEQFF. DNA of the CDR3: TGTGCCAGTACCATGACCGGGACAGGGACCTACAATGAGCAGTTCTTC.

The chain couples TRBV19 to TRBJ1-6; D is unclear. Trimming cost V 7 bases and J 4 bases, with 17 bases left between them. Germline V gene lookup returns CDR1 LNHDA and CDR2 SQIVND (reference sequence). The CDR3 is made up of 16 amino acids. The CDR3: CASKAGGVAYNSPLHF. For the CDR3, the DNA is TGTGCCAGTAAAGCCGGCGGGGTAGCTTATAATTCACCCCTCCACTTT.

This clone was detected once. This sequence joins TRBV2 and TRBJ2-3, with 9 bases aligning to TRBD2. The V and J ends lost 7 bases and 4 bases, in that order; junction bases with no gene match: 6. Germline assignment: CDR1 SNHLY and CDR2 FYNNEI. This CDR3 has 14 residues. CDR3 amino acids: CASKAGGRSDTQYF. In DNA form, the CDR3 reads TGTGCCAGCAAAGCGGGGGGCCGTTCAGATACGCAGTATTTT.

The gene calls are TRBV7-9 and TRBJ2-1, with D hard to call. The germline CDR1 and CDR2 sequences are SEHNR and FQNEAQ (reference sequence). The CDR3 runs 16 residues. The V end was cut by 1 base, the J end by 0 bases, with 10 bases between. Here the CDR3 reads CASSLDHLSSYNEQFF. The CDR3 nucleotides are TGTGCCAGCAGCTTAGATCACCTGAGCTCCTACAATGAGCAGTTCTTC.

This clone was counted once. The chain couples TRBV9 to TRBJ2-2; TRBD2 is a possible D gene (5 bases). CDR3 length equals 17 residues. V lost 2 bases to trimming and J lost 0 bases, with 14 bases between them. Germline V gene lookup returns CDR1 SGDLS and CDR2 YYNGEE. CDR3 residues: CASSVNPSGANTGELFF. The CDR3, as DNA: TGTGCCAGCAGCGTCAACCCCAGCGGCGCGAACACCGGGGAGCTGTTTTTT.

The chain recombines TRBV10-3 with TRBJ2-2, with 9 bases fitting TRBD2. V lost 6 bases to trimming and J lost 5 bases; unmatched junction nucleotides: 4. Germline V gene data show CDR1 as ENHRY and CDR2 as SYGVKD. The CDR3 sequence is 14 residues long. Here the CDR3 DNA reads TGTGCCATCAGGGGACTAGCTGGAACCGGGGAGCTGTTTTTT. Protein product: CAIRGLAGTGELFF.

This clone was counted once. The J gene is TRBJ2-5, the V gene TRBV10-2; 8 positions agree with TRBD2. Germline V CDR1 and CDR2: WSHSY, SAAADI. V was clipped by 2 bases and J by 1 base; unmatched bases: 3. The CDR3 is made up of 15 amino acids. CDR3 protein: CASSEPTSGQETQYF. Here the CDR3 DNA reads TGCGCCAGCAGTGAGCCAACTAGCGGCCAAGAGACCCAGTACTTC.

The chain is built from TRBV7-2 and TRBJ2-7, with TRBD2 matching 7 bases. CDR3 length: 16 amino acids. V shed 4 bases and J 1 base; nucleotides not matched to a gene: 10. CDR1 is SGHTA and CDR2 is FQGNSA in the germline V gene. As DNA, the CDR3 is TGTGCCAGCAGCTGGGCGCCTAGCGGTCTGTCCTACGAGCAGTACTTC. Amino acid sequence: CASSWAPSGLSYEQYF.

In its sample, this clone was seen once. The rearrangement joins TRBV5-4 to TRBJ1-3; possible D gene TRBD1, 5 bases. V was cut by 3 bases and J by 0 bases, with 10 bases left in between. The CDR3 is 15 amino acids. Germline CDR1 SGHNT, CDR2 YYREEE (reference sequence). CDR3 in amino acids: CASSWGWSSGNTIYF. In DNA form, the CDR3 reads TGTGCCAGCAGCTGGGGCTGGAGCTCTGGAAACACCATATATTTT.

DNA of the CDR3: TGCGCCAGCAGCCAAACCAGGGACACCTACGAGCAGTACTTC. Encoded protein: CASSQTRDTYEQYF. The gene calls are TRBV4-1 and TRBJ2-7; TRBD1 is a possible D gene (6 bases). Deletions cut 2 bases from V and 2 bases from J, with 10 bases between. The CDR3 contains 14 residues. Per germline, CDR1 MGHRA and CDR2 YSYEKL.

The chain couples TRBV9 to TRBJ2-6; 7 bases fit TRBD1. The germline V gene has CDR1 SGDLS and CDR2 YYNGEE. There are 17 residues in the CDR3. The trim removed 3 bases at V and 3 bases at J, leaving 9 bases unmatched. The CDR3 region is CASSADRASSGANVLTF. Written as DNA, the CDR3 is TGTGCCAGCAGCGCAGACAGGGCGAGTAGTGGGGCCAACGTCCTGACTTTC.

The chain has TRBV7-9 and TRBJ2-3, with 9 bases identical to TRBD2. Per germline, CDR1 SEHNR and CDR2 FQNEAQ (reference sequence). With V trimmed by 5 bases and J by 2 bases, 8 bases remained unmatched. This CDR3 region has 16 residues. CDR3 nucleotides: TGTGCCAGCAGCCTTTGGGGACTAGCTGACACAGATACGCAGTATTTT. It translates to CASSLWGLADTDTQYF.

The chain recombines TRBV14 with TRBJ2-2; TRBD1 matches at 10 bases. This CDR3 contains 15 residues. The ends lost 3 bases at V and 5 bases at J; junction bases unmatched: 3. Germline CDR1 reads SGHDN; CDR2 reads FVKESK. The CDR3 is CASSQGQGWTGELFF. DNA of the CDR3: TGTGCCAGCAGCCAGGGACAGGGGTGGACCGGGGAGCTGTTTTTT.

J is TRBJ2-1 and V is TRBV5-1; D is uncertain. The germline V and J ends were trimmed by 6 bases and 9 bases, with 7 bases remaining between them. The germline V gene has CDR1 SGHRS and CDR2 YFSETQ. This CDR3 region has 10 residues. The CDR3 reads CASIRVEQFF. As DNA, the CDR3 is TGCGCCAGCATCCGTGTTGAGCAGTTCTTC.

The chain couples TRBV6-5 to TRBJ2-1; perhaps TRBD2 as D (5 bases). CDR1 is MNHEY, CDR2 SVGAGI, per germline. Trimming took 2 bases from V and 4 from J, leaving 6 bases between them. This CDR3 comprises 13 residues. Written as DNA, the CDR3 is TGTGCCAGCAGTTACGGAGGTTACAATGAGCAGTTCTTC. This encodes CASSYGGYNEQFF.

V gene TRBV27 combines with J gene TRBJ1-5; 7 bases agree with TRBD1. CDR1 is MNHEY and CDR2 is SMNVEV in the germline V gene (reference sequence). J was trimmed by 4 bases and V by 6 bases; bases with no gene match: 6. The CDR3 contains 14 residues. The CDR3: CASRIGGGNQPQHF. The DNA for the CDR3 is TGTGCCAGCAGGATAGGGGGCGGGAATCAGCCCCAGCATTTT.

V and J are TRBV10-3 and TRBJ2-7; D may be TRBD1 (5 bases). V was pared by 6 bases and J by 1 base, with 13 bases between. This CDR3 comprises 14 residues. CDR1 and CDR2 from the germline V gene are ENHRY and SYGVKD. The CDR3 DNA sequence: TGTGCCATCAGGATAGACAGATCGTCCTACGAGCAGTACTTC. Its protein product is CAIRIDRSSYEQYF.

This sequence joins TRBV5-4 and TRBJ1-2, with D perhaps matching TRBD1 (6 bases). The length of the CDR3 is 14 residues. In germline, CDR1 is SGHNT, CDR2 YYREEE (reference sequence). Trimming pared 0 bases from V and 6 bases from J, leaving 12 bases between. CDR3 nucleotides: TGTGCCAGCAGCTTGGTACAGGGTGGGGATGGCTACACCTTC. As protein: CASSLVQGGDGYTF.

The chain links TRBV10-3 to TRBJ2-3; 8 bases agree with TRBD1. Per germline, CDR1 ENHRY and CDR2 SYGVKD. CDR3 length equals 17 residues. V shed 7 bases, J shed 0 bases, and the junction held 12 bases outside the gene matches. The DNA of the CDR3 is TGTGCCATCAAACGACAGGGGCCGGAATCTAGCACAGATACGCAGTATTTT. Translated: CAIKRQGPESSTDTQYF.

J is TRBJ1-1 and V is TRBV18; 9 bases are a match to TRBD1. The CDR3 totals 15 residues. Per germline, CDR1 KGHSH and CDR2 LQKENI. V was pared by 3 bases and J by 8 bases, with 10 bases of the junction left unmatched. CDR3 in amino acids: CASSPPGQGLDEAFF. The CDR3 coding sequence is TGTGCCAGCTCACCTCCGGGACAGGGCCTAGACGAAGCTTTCTTT.

This clone was detected once. The chain has TRBV9 and TRBJ1-1; D perhaps matches TRBD1 (5 bases). With 0 bases removed from V and 1 base from J, the gap between germline ends came to 10 bases. The V gene's germline CDR1 is SGDLS and CDR2 YYNGEE. This CDR3 contains 15 residues. CDR3 amino acids: CASSVGRGGNTEAFF. Here the CDR3 DNA reads TGTGCCAGCAGCGTAGGAAGGGGCGGGAACACTGAAGCTTTCTTT.

The chain links TRBV25-1 to TRBJ1-6; 8 bases align to TRBD1. Looked up from germline, CDR1 is MGHDK and CDR2 is SYGVNS. The CDR3 runs to 14 residues. After removal of 4 bases from V and 10 bases from J, the junction contained 6 bases not matched to a gene. Here the CDR3 DNA reads TGTGCCAGCAGTGCGACAGGGGTCGGATCACCCCTCCACTTT. It codes for CASSATGVGSPLHF.